This T cell receptor beta chain is from a study of shared clonotypes between healthy human individuals. Deep was the level used in running the assay. Generated by immunoSEQ multiplex PCR, the TCRdb table keeps only in-frame clones and is missing some. The sample lists 1.6 million or so clones, about 98.5% occurring once. Worth noting for this clone: What it recognizes is unknown.

With V trimmed by 4 bases and J by 2 bases, 8 bases remained unmatched. CDR1 and CDR2 (germline): SGHAT, FQNNGV. The CDR3 runs to 16 residues. Study results and caveats: Sorted-subset samples were not fully sequenced, rarefaction indicated. In general, naive subsets displayed greater estimated richness than memory subsets did. Naive CD4 clonotype sharing across several donors was approximately 5%.

The clonotype originates from a man in his thirties or forties in good health. Sequencing input: naive CD4+ T cells sorted from blood. Subset indicated: CD45RA+ positively selected. The rearrangement links TRBV11-2 to TRBJ2-7; 10 bases fit TRBD2. CDR3 coding DNA: TGTGCCAGCAGCTCCCTTACTAGCGGGGCTCCCTACGAGCAGTACTTC. Translation gives CASSSLTSGAPYEQYF. The full variable domain, in which reference TRBV11-2 and TRBJ2-7 provide the parts outside the CDR3, is EAGVAQSPRYKIIEKRQSVAFWCNPISGHATLYWYQQILGQGPKLLIQFQNNGVVDDSQLPKDRFSAERLKGVDSTLKIQPAKLEDSAVYLCASSSLTSGAPYEQYFGPGTRLTVT.